A single sample gave rise to the 28 T cell receptor beta chains below, sequenced in a study of graft-versus-host responses after intestinal transplantation. Profiling relied on immunoSEQ multiplex PCR, and the TCRdb table lists in-frame clones only, not all of them. This table has about 110,000 clones, approximately 93% appearing once. Their antigens remain unidentified. This sample comprised unstimulated CD8+ T cells sorted from spleen or lymph node cells, obtained before transplant. All receptors derive from a human donor who was the organ donor for an intestinal transplant.

This clone was picked up one time. The chain joins TRBV10-1 to TRBJ2-4, with D possibly called TRBD1 or TRBD2 (5 bases each). CDR1 and CDR2 from the germline V gene are WNHNN and SYGVQD (reference sequence). V was pared by 4 bases and J by 4 bases, with 11 bases between. This CDR3 has 14 residues. The CDR3 loop is CASSVRDAKNIQYF. The DNA of the CDR3 is TGCGCCAGCAGTGTGAGGGACGCGAAAAACATTCAGTACTTC.

The V call is TRBV2, the J call TRBJ2-7; TRBD2 might be the D (6 bases). The CDR3 runs 15 residues. The germline CDR1 and CDR2 sequences are SNHLY and FYNNEI. V was shortened by 3 bases and J by 1 base, with 13 bases between the two germline ends. CDR3: CASSEGGTYSYEQYF. The CDR3 nucleotides read TGTGCCAGCAGTGAGGGCGGGACCTATTCCTACGAGCAGTACTTC.

This sequence joins TRBV5-1 and TRBJ2-7; no clear D. Trimming shortened V by 2 bases and J by 2 bases, and 11 bases separated the two germline ends. The germline V gene encodes CDR1 SGHRS and CDR2 YFSETQ. The CDR3 is 14 residues long. The CDR3, as DNA: TGCGCCAGCAGCTTTTTGGGGTATCCCTACGAGCAGTACTTC. This sequence encodes CASSFLGYPYEQYF.

The chain combines TRBV28 with TRBJ2-5, with a weak D call TRBD2 (5 bases). The better agreement between TRBJ2-7 and the DNA end casts doubt on the J call. The CDR3 runs to 15 residues. Germline loops: CDR1 MDHEN, CDR2 SYDVKM. This chain's CDR3 is CASSSGRGSSYEQYF. The CDR3 region has the DNA TGTGCCAGCTCTTCAGGACGGGGAAGCTCCTACGAGCAGTACTTC.

The gene calls are TRBV7-9 and TRBJ1-2; no reliable D call. The CDR3 extends over 12 amino acids. The germline V and J ends were trimmed by 0 bases and 8 bases, with 7 bases remaining between them. The germline V gene has CDR1 SEHNR and CDR2 FQNEAQ (reference sequence). CDR3 protein: CASSLAGQGYTF. The CDR3 DNA follows: TGTGCCAGCAGCTTAGCAGGGCAGGGCTACACCTTC.

The chain combines TRBV5-1 with TRBJ1-1; D remains unclear. The V end was cut by 2 bases, the J end by 1 base, with 6 bases between. CDR1 and CDR2 from the germline V gene are SGHRS and YFSETQ. The CDR3 covers 13 residues. The CDR3 sequence: CASSFSGNTEAFF. In nucleotides, the CDR3 is TGCGCCAGCAGCTTCTCGGGGAACACTGAAGCTTTCTTT.

The V call is TRBV5-1, the J call TRBJ2-7; D might be TRBD2 (5 bases). Per the germline V gene, CDR1 is SGHRS and CDR2 is YFSETQ. CDR3 length: 16 residues. Trimming took off 0 bases at V and 3 bases at J, with 16 bases between the two ends. The DNA for the CDR3 is TGCGCCAGCAGCTTGGTATCCCGGGATTTCGGCTACGAGCAGTACTTC. It codes for CASSLVSRDFGYEQYF.

This chain connects TRBV19 to TRBJ2-5, with D unclear. The CDR3 is made up of 13 amino acids. V lost 3 bases and J 5 bases, leaving 10 bases between the germline ends. Germline V gives CDR1 LNHDA, CDR2 SQIVND (reference sequence). The CDR3 DNA is TGTGCCAGTAGTATCCGGGTGGAGGAGACCCAGTACTTC. It codes for CASSIRVEETQYF.

The J gene is TRBJ2-7, the V gene TRBV7-9; D is unclear. The CDR3 extends over 13 amino acids. Germline-derived CDR1 and CDR2 are SEHNR and FQNEAQ (reference sequence). V lost 2 bases to trimming and J lost 0 bases, with 5 bases between them. Here the CDR3 reads CASSLPSSYEQYF. The CDR3 coding sequence is TGTGCCAGCAGCTTACCTAGCTCCTACGAGCAGTACTTC.

In its sample, this clone was seen a few times. The chain recombines TRBV6-5 with TRBJ1-3; D gene unclear. The CDR3 is made up of 15 amino acids. Trimming took 3 bases from V and 0 from J, leaving 9 bases between them. The germline V gene has CDR1 MNHEY and CDR2 SVGAGI. DNA of the CDR3: TGTGCCAGCAGTTATCGAGGGAGCTCTGGAAACACCATATATTTT. Its protein product is CASSYRGSSGNTIYF.

The chain joins TRBV6-5 to TRBJ2-3; D gene ambiguous. V lost 0 bases, J lost 3 bases, and 10 bases lay in between. CDR1 and CDR2 (germline): MNHEY, SVGAGI. The CDR3 has 15 residues. The CDR3 nucleotides read TGTGCCAGCAGTTACTCGACGGGTAGGACAGATACGCAGTATTTT. Translating it yields CASSYSTGRTDTQYF.

The rearrangement links TRBV15 to TRBJ2-7; TRBD2 matches at 11 bases. V lost 3 bases and J lost 1; bases outside the gene matches: 5. CDR1 is LNHNV, CDR2 YYDKDF, per germline (reference sequence). This CDR3 comprises 16 residues. CDR3 protein: CATSSSTSGSSYEQYF. CDR3 DNA: TGTGCCACCAGCAGCTCTACTAGCGGGAGTTCCTACGAGCAGTACTTC. Drawing the rest from reference TRBV15 and TRBJ2-7, the complete variable domain is DAMVIQNPRYQVTQFGKPVTLSCSQTLNHNVMYWYQQKSSQAPKLLFHYYDKDFNNEADTPDNFQSRRPNTSFCFLDIRSPGLGDTAMYLCATSSSTSGSSYEQYFGPGTRLTVT.

This rearrangement joins TRBV6-4 to TRBJ1-2; D might be TRBD1 (6 bases). Germline CDR1 is MRHNA and CDR2 is SNTAGT. The CDR3 loop spans 15 amino acids. V was pared by 1 base and J by 3 bases, with 12 bases between. CDR3 sequence: CASSDLSRGDYGYTF. The CDR3 DNA reads TGTGCCAGCAGTGACTTGTCCAGGGGTGACTATGGCTACACCTTC.

The chain is built from TRBV6-5 and TRBJ2-7, with a possible D match to TRBD2 (5 bases). The length of the CDR3 is 14 residues. Deletions cut 5 bases from V and 3 bases from J, with 14 bases between. Per germline, CDR1 MNHEY and CDR2 SVGAGI. The CDR3 reads CASSESRGSYEQYF. Here the CDR3 DNA reads TGTGCCAGCAGTGAAAGTAGAGGGAGCTACGAGCAGTACTTC.

The CDR3 spells CASSFPMREQYF. The CDR3 DNA reads TGTGCCAGCAGTTTTCCCATGAGAGAGCAGTACTTC. The chain combines TRBV28 with TRBJ2-7; D remains unclear. Trimming pared 3 bases from V and 7 bases from J, leaving 10 bases between. There are 12 residues in the CDR3. Germline V gene data show CDR1 as MDHEN and CDR2 as SYDVKM.

J is TRBJ1-1 and V is TRBV7-2; D not resolved. Trimming stripped 1 base from V and 4 bases from J, with 10 bases between. The CDR3 sequence is 14 residues long. CDR1 SGHTA and CDR2 FQGNSA come from the germline V gene. DNA of the CDR3: TGTGCCAGCAGCTTAGGCGGGAGTGCCACTGAAGCTTTCTTT. This sequence encodes CASSLGGSATEAFF.

Points on this clone: An end of the junction differs from the germline gene, which may be a read error. This chain joins TRBV11-2 and TRBJ2-7; 8 bases map to TRBD2. This CDR3 comprises 16 residues. Per germline, CDR1 SGHAT and CDR2 FQNNGV. For the CDR3, the DNA is TGTGCCAGCAACCACCAAGCGGGACTAGTGGCCTACGAGCGGTACTTC. It codes for CASNHQAGLVAYERYF.

The V call is TRBV28, the J call TRBJ2-1; D not certain. Germline lookup yields CDR1 MDHEN and CDR2 SYDVKM. The V gene lost 6 bases and the J gene lost 5 bases, with 17 bases spanning the gap. This CDR3 is built from 15 residues. This chain's CDR3 is CASRPWGSEDNEQFF. The CDR3 bases are TGTGCCAGCAGACCATGGGGTAGTGAAGACAATGAGCAGTTCTTC.

The chain uses TRBV19 and TRBJ2-1; TRBD2 aligns across 12 bases. The V and J ends lost 3 bases and 4 bases, in that order; junction bases with no gene match: 7. The CDR3 is 17 amino acids. Germline values: CDR1 LNHDA, CDR2 SQIVND (reference sequence). The CDR3 bases are TGTGCCAGTAGTATCCAACTAGCGGGAGGACGTTACAATGAGCAGTTCTTC. Translating it yields CASSIQLAGGRYNEQFF.

The chain uses TRBV7-9 and TRBJ2-1, with 10 bases lining up with TRBD2. CDR1 is SEHNR and CDR2 is FQNEAQ in the germline V gene (reference sequence). This CDR3 has 16 amino acids. With V trimmed by 6 bases and J by 8 bases, 13 bases remained unmatched. The CDR3 loop reads CASSTNLAGVADEQFF. DNA of the CDR3: TGTGCCAGCAGTACCAACCTAGCGGGAGTGGCGGATGAGCAGTTCTTC.

The genes are TRBV21-1 and TRBJ2-1. TRBV21-1 is classified as a pseudogene. The CDR3 runs to 14 residues. Written as DNA, the CDR3 is TGTGCCAGCAGCAAAGGAGTCAGCTACAATGAGCAGTTCTTC. Its translation is CASSKGVSYNEQFF.

This chain links TRBV4-1 with TRBJ2-4; D may be TRBD1 or TRBD2 (6 bases each). CDR1 is MGHRA and CDR2 is YSYEKL in the germline V gene. This CDR3 comprises 16 residues. V was cut by 3 bases and J by 0 bases, with 12 bases left in between. The CDR3 coding sequence is TGCGCCAGCAGCCAGGAAGGGGGACTAGCCAAAAACATTCAGTACTTC. Its translation is CASSQEGGLAKNIQYF.

The chain has TRBV2 and TRBJ1-2; tentatively, D is TRBD1 (5 bases). V was pared by 7 bases and J by 8 bases, with 14 bases between. CDR3 length equals 12 residues. Germline CDR1 is SNHLY and CDR2 is FYNNEI. CDR3 sequence reads: CASMVAGGGYTF. In nucleotides, the CDR3 is TGTGCCAGCATGGTCGCGGGGGGAGGCTACACCTTC.

The rearrangement joins TRBV4-1 to TRBJ1-1; 9 bases are a match to TRBD1. V lost 1 base, J lost 3 bases, and 9 bases stayed unmatched. CDR1 is MGHRA, CDR2 YSYEKL, per germline. The CDR3 totals 17 residues. CDR3 residues: CASSQGAGWTGDTEAFF. The CDR3, as DNA: TGCGCCAGCAGCCAAGGAGCGGGGTGGACAGGGGACACTGAAGCTTTCTTT.

This chain uses TRBV28 with TRBJ2-7; 7 positions match TRBD2. CDR1 and CDR2 from the germline V gene are MDHEN and SYDVKM. J lost 4 bases, V lost 7 bases, and 7 bases had no gene match. The CDR3 runs 13 residues. CDR3 DNA: TGTGCCAGCACCACCCTCGGGGGGTACGAGCAGTACTTC. This gives the protein CASTTLGGYEQYF.

This sequence joins TRBV12-5 and TRBJ2-1, with D hard to call. Per the germline V gene, CDR1 is LGHNT and CDR2 is FRNRAP. Trimming took 6 bases from V and 10 from J, leaving 13 bases between them. This CDR3 is 12 amino acids long. The CDR3 loop reads CASGPGFGEQFF. The CDR3 DNA reads as TGTGCTAGTGGCCCGGGCTTTGGGGAGCAGTTCTTC.

V usage is TRBV4-1 and J usage is TRBJ1-1; 7 bases fit TRBD1. The CDR3 has 13 residues. The V gene's germline CDR1 is MGHRA and CDR2 YSYEKL. V was clipped by 1 base and J by 4 bases; unmatched bases: 0. The CDR3 region has the DNA TGCGCCAGCAGCCAAGGGACAGGCACTGAAGCTTTCTTT. Residues: CASSQGTGTEAFF.

The gene calls are TRBV5-4 and TRBJ2-5; D is possibly TRBD1 (6 bases). The V gene's germline CDR1 is SGHNT and CDR2 YYREEE (reference sequence). This CDR3 contains 15 residues. The germline V and J ends were trimmed by 0 bases and 4 bases, with 13 bases remaining between them. The CDR3 reads CASSLGGLEGETQYF. The CDR3 DNA sequence: TGTGCCAGCAGCTTGGGGGGGCTGGAAGGAGAGACCCAGTACTTC.